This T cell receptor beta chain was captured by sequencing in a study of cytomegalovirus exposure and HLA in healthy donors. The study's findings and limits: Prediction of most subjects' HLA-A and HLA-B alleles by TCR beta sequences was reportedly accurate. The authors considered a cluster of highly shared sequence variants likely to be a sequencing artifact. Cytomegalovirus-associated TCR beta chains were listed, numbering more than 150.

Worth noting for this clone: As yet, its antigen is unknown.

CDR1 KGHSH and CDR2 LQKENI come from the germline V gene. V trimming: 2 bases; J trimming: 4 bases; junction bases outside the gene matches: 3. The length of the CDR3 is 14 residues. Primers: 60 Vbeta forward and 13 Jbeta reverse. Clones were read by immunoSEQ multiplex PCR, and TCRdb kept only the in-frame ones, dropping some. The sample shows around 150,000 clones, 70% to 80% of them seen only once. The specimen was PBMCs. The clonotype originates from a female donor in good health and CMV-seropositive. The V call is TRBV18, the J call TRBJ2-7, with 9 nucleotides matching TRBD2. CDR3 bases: TGTGCCAGCTCACCATGGCGGGAGGGGTACGAGCAGTACTTC. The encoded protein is CASSPWREGYEQYF.